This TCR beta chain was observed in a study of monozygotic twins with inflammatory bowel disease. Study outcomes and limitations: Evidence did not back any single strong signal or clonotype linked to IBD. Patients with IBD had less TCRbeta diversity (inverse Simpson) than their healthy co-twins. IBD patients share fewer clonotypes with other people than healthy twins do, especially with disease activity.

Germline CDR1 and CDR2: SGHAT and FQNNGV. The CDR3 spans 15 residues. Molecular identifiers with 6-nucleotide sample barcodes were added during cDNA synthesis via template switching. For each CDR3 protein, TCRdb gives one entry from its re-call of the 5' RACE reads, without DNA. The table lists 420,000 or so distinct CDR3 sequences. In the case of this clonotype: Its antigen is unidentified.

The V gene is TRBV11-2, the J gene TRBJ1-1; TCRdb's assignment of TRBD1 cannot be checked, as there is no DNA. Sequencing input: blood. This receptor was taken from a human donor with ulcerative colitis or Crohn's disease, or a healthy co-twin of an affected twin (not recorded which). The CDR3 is CASRTNRGRGTEAFF.